The entry below gives a single TCR beta chain sequence along with its context. The target antigen is unknown. The data were taken from a study of OX40 agonist ivuxolimab in advanced cancers. Study as a whole: Ivuxolimab was delivered to patients intravenously every 2 weeks at doses spanning 0.01 to 10 mg/kg. The study, taken as a whole, reports: In CD8+ T cells, expanded clones were on average more numerous than in CD4+.

This CDR3 has 13 amino acids. V was trimmed by 6 bases and J by 0 bases, leaving 8 bases between them. The V gene's germline CDR1 is ENHRY and CDR2 SYGVKD. Repertoires were generated with immunoSEQ multiplex PCR, while TCRdb's copy carries only in-frame clones and drops some. Here the sample spans 65,000 to 80,000 clones, around 83% being singletons. The receptor's source is an adult with an advanced solid tumor such as melanoma, head and neck, liver or kidney cancer. The input for sequencing was CD4+ or CD8+ T cells sorted from blood, taken in a trial of the OX40 agonist ivuxolimab. This rearrangement joins TRBV10-3 to TRBJ1-1; D not resolved. CDR3 protein: CAIRQKMNTEAFF. The CDR3 nucleotides read TGTGCCATCAGACAGAAAATGAACACTGAAGCTTTCTTT.